What follows are 29 T cell receptor beta chains derived from one specimen sequenced in a study of blood T cell repertoires in COVID-19. The assay was immunoSEQ multiplex PCR, and TCRdb's table has in-frame clones only and misses some. Found here are roughly 190,000 clones, more than 70% of them singletons; the top ten hold 2.9%. Sample: peripheral blood. These receptors were taken from a man aged 50 to 60 with active or convalescent COVID-19.

V is TRBV7-2 and J is TRBJ1-1; TRBD1 might be the D (5 bases). Germline V gene data show CDR1 as SGHTA and CDR2 as FQGNSA. This CDR3 is 14 amino acids long. V lost 1 base and J lost 6, with 12 bases in between. The CDR3 here is CASSLGTGGPEAFF. For the CDR3, the DNA is TGTGCCAGCAGCTTAGGAACAGGTGGGCCTGAAGCTTTCTTT.

As regards this clone: One junction end disagrees with the germline gene, perhaps due to a read error. The V and J genes are TRBV19 and TRBJ2-1, with no clear D. The CDR3 consists of 14 residues. CDR1 and CDR2 (germline): LNHDA, SQIVND (reference sequence). CDR3 coding DNA: TGTGCCAGTAAGGTGCACGGGTCCTTCAATGAGCAGTTCTTC. Protein: CASKVHGSFNEQFF.

This rearrangement joins TRBV6-5 to TRBJ2-7; 7 bases are a match to TRBD2. The ends lost 2 bases at V and 2 bases at J; junction bases unmatched: 9. This CDR3 is 16 amino acids long. Germline V lookup: CDR1 MNHEY, CDR2 SVGAGI. The DNA for the CDR3 is TGTGCCAGCAGTTACAGGAGCGGGGATAAGACCTACGAGCAGTACTTC. Protein: CASSYRSGDKTYEQYF.

This clone was detected only a few times. The rearrangement joins TRBV27 to TRBJ2-7; D remains unclear. The CDR3 is made up of 13 amino acids. Trimming removed 2 bases at V and 0 bases at J, with 5 bases between. Germline V gene data show CDR1 as MNHEY and CDR2 as SMNVEV (reference sequence). The CDR3 bases are TGTGCCAGCAGTTTACAGGACTCCTACGAGCAGTACTTC. This translates into CASSLQDSYEQYF.

This chain joins TRBV7-2 and TRBJ1-2, with 7 positions matching TRBD1. There are 15 residues in the CDR3. The V and J ends lost 5 bases and 4 bases, in that order; junction bases with no gene match: 10. The germline V gene encodes CDR1 SGHTA and CDR2 FQGNSA. As DNA, the CDR3 is TGTGCCAGCAGCAAGACAGGGATTACAAGCTATGGCTACACCTTC. It translates to CASSKTGITSYGYTF.

This clone showed up just a few times. The chain links TRBV2 to TRBJ2-5, with 7 positions matching TRBD1. Germline CDR1 is SNHLY and CDR2 is FYNNEI. CDR3 length equals 13 residues. J lost 5 bases, V lost 3 bases, and 3 bases had no gene match. The CDR3 loop is CASSDTGVETQYF. The CDR3 bases are TGTGCCAGCAGTGACACAGGGGTGGAGACCCAGTACTTC.

The chain combines TRBV15 with TRBJ2-5, with 13 bases aligning to TRBD2. The trim removed 5 bases at V and 3 bases at J, leaving 15 bases unmatched. The CDR3 sequence is 19 residues long. Germline CDR1 reads LNHNV; CDR2 reads YYDKDF (reference sequence). The CDR3 coding sequence is TGTGCCACCAGCGTAGGGGGACGGTTGGGACTAGCGGGAAAAGAGACCCAGTACTTC. It encodes CATSVGGRLGLAGKETQYF.

J is TRBJ1-2 and V is TRBV11-2; TRBD1 matches at 10 bases. The CDR3 contains 15 residues. J was trimmed by 3 bases and V by 5 bases; bases with no gene match: 6. Germline V gives CDR1 SGHAT, CDR2 FQNNGV. The CDR3 is CASSPDRGLDYGYTF. The CDR3 DNA reads as TGTGCCAGCAGCCCCGACAGGGGGCTTGACTATGGCTACACCTTC.

The genes are TRBV5-1 and TRBJ1-2, with D maybe TRBD1 (5 bases). Germline assignment: CDR1 SGHRS and CDR2 YFSETQ. The CDR3 runs to 16 residues. V shed 3 bases and J shed 0 bases, with 15 bases lying between them. The CDR3 sequence is CASSSADTFTNYGYTF. The CDR3 region has the DNA TGCGCCAGCAGCTCCGCGGACACCTTTACTAACTATGGCTACACCTTC.

This sequence joins TRBV7-2 and TRBJ2-1; D remains unclear. Trimming shortened V by 1 base and J by 4 bases, and 8 bases separated the two germline ends. The CDR3 sequence is 14 residues long. Per germline, CDR1 SGHTA and CDR2 FQGNSA. The DNA for the CDR3 is TGTGCCAGCAGCTTAGGGGCAGAATACAATGAGCAGTTCTTC. It specifies CASSLGAEYNEQFF.

This chain joins TRBV27 and TRBJ2-3; 13 bases agree with TRBD2. The junction had 11 bases not matched to a gene; V was cut back by 5 bases and J by 0 bases. This CDR3 comprises 19 residues. CDR1 is MNHEY, CDR2 SMNVEV, per germline (reference sequence). The CDR3 DNA is TGTGCCAGCAGTCTCTACCCACTGACTAGCGGGAGGAGCACAGATACGCAGTATTTT. It specifies CASSLYPLTSGRSTDTQYF.

This clone was found once. The chain carries TRBV6-5 and TRBJ2-7; 8 bases line up with TRBD2. Looked up from germline, CDR1 is MNHEY and CDR2 is SVGAGI. The CDR3 runs 14 residues. V was clipped by 4 bases and J by 3 bases; unmatched bases: 5. The CDR3 nucleotides are TGTGCCAGCAGTTCCGGGAGGGTACGCTACGAGCAGTACTTC. Protein sequence: CASSSGRVRYEQYF.

V gene TRBV5-4 combines with J gene TRBJ2-5, with D maybe TRBD2 (6 bases). The CDR3 is 14 amino acids. The germline V and J ends were trimmed by 9 bases and 5 bases, with 20 bases remaining between them. Germline-derived CDR1 and CDR2 are SGHNT and YYREEE (reference sequence). The CDR3 is CATFLWEVPETQYF. The DNA for the CDR3 is TGTGCCACCTTTCTGTGGGAGGTCCCCGAGACCCAGTACTTC. Looking up the rest from reference TRBV5-4 and TRBJ2-5 gives the full variable domain: ETGVTQSPTHLIKTRGQQVTLRCSSQSGHNTVSWYQQALGQGPQFIFQYYREEENGRGNFPPRFSGLQFPNYSSELNVNALELDDSALYLCATFLWEVPETQYFGPGTRLLVL.

The J gene is TRBJ1-2, the V gene TRBV18; perhaps TRBD1 as D (5 bases). The CDR3 loop spans 12 amino acids. Looked up from germline, CDR1 is KGHSH and CDR2 is LQKENI. V shed 1 base and J shed 6 bases, with 6 bases lying between them. The CDR3 spells CASSPRGDGYTF. For the CDR3, the DNA is TGTGCCAGCTCACCACGGGGGGATGGCTACACCTTC. The whole variable domain, filled in from reference TRBV18 and TRBJ1-2, reads NAGVMQNPRHLVRRRGQEARLRCSPMKGHSHVYWYRQLPEEGLKFMVYLQKENIIDESGMPKERFSAEFPKEGPSILRIQQVVRGDSAAYFCASSPRGDGYTFGSGTRLTVV.

The genes are TRBV2 and TRBJ1-1, with 11 bases fitting TRBD1. The ends lost 6 bases at V and 4 bases at J; junction bases unmatched: 7. Germline V gene data show CDR1 as SNHLY and CDR2 as FYNNEI. The CDR3 sequence is 15 residues long. In nucleotides, the CDR3 is TGTGCCAGCAGGGGACCGGGACAGGGGGGCACTGAAGCTTTCTTT. Translated: CASRGPGQGGTEAFF.

The rearrangement joins TRBV29-1 to TRBJ1-1, with TRBD1 matching 8 bases. After removal of 7 bases from V and 7 bases from J, the junction contained 5 bases not matched to a gene. CDR3 length: 11 residues. Per the germline V gene, CDR1 is SQVTM and CDR2 is ANQGSEA. The CDR3 is CSGATGDEAFF. CDR3 coding DNA: TGCAGCGGGGCGACAGGGGATGAAGCTTTCTTT.

The DNA for the CDR3 is TGTGCCAGCTCACCATCCGGGGACACTGAAGCTTTCTTT. It codes for CASSPSGDTEAFF. V usage is TRBV18 and J usage is TRBJ1-1; D is uncertain. Trimming shortened V by 2 bases and J by 3 bases, and 7 bases separated the two germline ends. Germline V lookup: CDR1 KGHSH, CDR2 LQKENI. The CDR3 sequence is 13 residues long.

The chain carries TRBV18 and TRBJ2-1; 9 bases are shared with TRBD2. Looked up from germline, CDR1 is KGHSH and CDR2 is LQKENI. J was trimmed by 5 bases and V by 5 bases; bases with no gene match: 13. The length of the CDR3 is 17 residues. DNA for the CDR3: TGTGCCAGCTCATCGGGACTAGCCCAAATCTACCACAATGAGCAGTTCTTC. Protein product: CASSSGLAQIYHNEQFF.

This chain joins TRBV30 and TRBJ1-4; D is ambiguous. The CDR3 has 13 amino acids. V lost 5 bases and J 4 bases, leaving 11 bases between the germline ends. CDR1 and CDR2 (germline): GTSNPN, SVGIG (reference sequence). Written as DNA, the CDR3 is TGTGCCTGGCGAACAGAATATAATGAAAAACTGTTTTTT. Translated: CAWRTEYNEKLFF.

V gene TRBV5-1 combines with J gene TRBJ2-2; D is perhaps TRBD2 (6 bases). The V end was cut by 2 bases, the J end by 4 bases, with 9 bases between. CDR3 length equals 14 residues. Looked up from germline, CDR1 is SGHRS and CDR2 is YFSETQ. The CDR3 protein is CASSFGGSTGELFF. Here the CDR3 DNA reads TGCGCCAGCAGCTTCGGGGGAAGCACCGGGGAGCTGTTTTTT.

This clone was recorded once. The chain recombines TRBV7-2 with TRBJ2-7; 9 positions agree with TRBD1. Losses at the gene ends were 3 bases for V and 4 bases for J; bases not matched to a gene: 7. The CDR3 covers 15 residues. The V gene's germline CDR1 is SGHTA and CDR2 FQGNSA. The DNA of the CDR3 is TGTGCCAGCAGCTTGGGGACAGGGACCGTGTACGAGCAGTACTTC. The encoded protein is CASSLGTGTVYEQYF.

The chain couples TRBV5-8 to TRBJ2-1; 8 bases fit TRBD1. J lost 5 bases, V lost 4 bases, and 8 bases had no gene match. There are 15 residues in the CDR3. Germline V gives CDR1 SGHTS, CDR2 YDEGEE. This chain's CDR3 is CASSRWTGSDNEQFF. The CDR3 nucleotides are TGTGCCAGCAGCCGGTGGACAGGGTCGGACAATGAGCAGTTCTTC.

The V and J genes are TRBV6-5 and TRBJ1-6; 7 bases map to TRBD1. CDR3 size: 15 residues. V trimming: 5 bases; J trimming: 5 bases; junction bases outside the gene matches: 6. Germline V gene data show CDR1 as MNHEY and CDR2 as SVGAGI. CDR3 coding DNA: TGTGCCAGCAGTCGGGGGACAGCCCATAATTCACCCCTCCACTTT. This translates into CASSRGTAHNSPLHF.

The rearrangement links TRBV7-2 to TRBJ2-3, with 16 bases fitting TRBD2. CDR3 length equals 18 residues. The germline CDR1 and CDR2 sequences are SGHTA and FQGNSA. V dropped 3 bases and J dropped 3; count of bases not matched to a gene: 6. As DNA, the CDR3 is TGTGCCAGCAGCTTGGGACTAGCGGGAGGGTCCCATACAGATACGCAGTATTTT. This codes for CASSLGLAGGSHTDTQYF.

This clone occurred a few times. This chain links TRBV4-2 with TRBJ2-7; 14 nucleotides line up with TRBD2. The CDR3 consists of 15 residues. V was pared by 0 bases and J by 7 bases, with 2 bases of the junction left unmatched. The germline V gene encodes CDR1 LGHNA and CDR2 YNFKEQ. The CDR3 region has the DNA TGTGCCAGCAGCCAAGAGACTAGCGGGAGGGCGGAGCAGTACTTC. This sequence encodes CASSQETSGRAEQYF.

V is TRBV7-6 and J is TRBJ1-6; 8 nucleotides align to TRBD1. Losses at the gene ends were 0 bases for V and 7 bases for J; bases not matched to a gene: 2. CDR1 SGHVS and CDR2 FNYEAQ come from the germline V gene. The CDR3 consists of 15 residues. The CDR3 is CASSLAGQGNSPLHF. CDR3 in DNA: TGTGCCAGCAGCTTAGCAGGACAGGGCAATTCACCCCTCCACTTT.

This sequence joins TRBV9 and TRBJ1-1, with 7 bases identical to TRBD1. The CDR3 is 15 residues long. V gave up 4 bases and J gave up 1 base; unmatched junction bases: 7. Germline loops: CDR1 SGDLS, CDR2 YYNGEE. CDR3 bases: TGTGCCAGCAGCATTTTTGAGGGGGCGAACACTGAAGCTTTCTTT. This sequence encodes CASSIFEGANTEAFF. The complete variable domain, with remaining parts taken from reference TRBV9 and TRBJ1-1, reads DSGVTQTPKHLITATGQRVTLRCSPRSGDLSVYWYQQSLDQGLQFLIQYYNGEERAKGNILERFSAQQFPDLHSELNLSSLELGDSALYFCASSIFEGANTEAFFGQGTRLTVV.

The DNA of the CDR3 is TGTGCCAGCAGCCGATGGGGGGGTCAGCGGGAGGGCCATCTCAACGAGCAGTACTTC. It is translated as CASSRWGGQREGHLNEQYF. The V call is TRBV3-1 (or the pseudogene TRBV3-2), the J call TRBJ2-7; 10 positions agree with TRBD2. The CDR3 is 19 residues long. CDR1 and CDR2 (germline): LGHDT, YNNKEL (reference sequence). Trimming removed 4 bases from V and 5 bases from J; junction bases left unmatched: 20.

In this sample, this clone turned up many times. The chain combines TRBV6-2 or TRBV6-3 with TRBJ2-3; D not resolved. With 0 bases removed from V and 2 bases from J, the gap between germline ends came to 6 bases. The CDR3 spans 14 residues. CDR1 is MNHEY, CDR2 SVGEGT, per germline. CDR3 DNA sequence: TGTGCCAGCAGTTACTCGAGATACACAGATACGCAGTATTTT. Protein sequence: CASSYSRYTDTQYF.